These 10 T cell receptor beta chains were sequenced from one sample in a study of CD8 T cells in ankylosing spondylitis. General observations from the study: A TCR beta motif of about eight highly homologous variants appeared characteristic of ankylosing spondylitis blood.

These TCRs are of unknown antigen specificity. TCRdb redid the calling of the 5' RACE reads with MiXCR, one entry per CDR3 protein. The sample yields 670,000 or so distinct CDR3 sequences, roughly 19% seen once. The specimen was blood, either unsorted or a sorted T cell fraction (not recorded which). These receptors originate from a male donor with ankylosing spondylitis.

The V gene is TRBV7-2, the J gene TRBJ2-3; tentatively, D is TRBD2 (6 bases). CDR3 length: 17 amino acids. V lost 0 bases and J 4 bases, leaving 17 bases between the germline ends. Germline V gene data show CDR1 as SGHTA and CDR2 as FQGNSA. For the CDR3, the DNA is TGTGCCAGCAGCTTAGCGGAGGCTAGCGAGGGCGCAGATACGCAGTATTTT. Its translation: CASSLAEASEGADTQYF.

The rearrangement links TRBV15 to TRBJ1-1, with TRBD1 matching over 9 bases. This CDR3 spans 15 amino acids. Germline V lookup: CDR1 LNHNV, CDR2 YYDKDF (reference sequence). J lost 0 bases, V lost 5 bases, and 4 bases had no gene match. The CDR3 coding sequence is TGTGCCACCAGCGAAAACAGGGGGCTGAACACTGAAGCTTTCTTT. Translating gives CATSENRGLNTEAFF.

This clonotype was detected a few times. The rearrangement links TRBV6-1 to TRBJ2-2; TRBD2 is a possible D gene (6 bases). The CDR3 covers 14 residues. V lost 8 bases, J lost 5 bases, and 15 bases lay in between. Germline V gene data show CDR1 as MNHNS and CDR2 as SASEGT. The CDR3 nucleotides are TGTGCCAGCTATGGCGGGGTCGGAACCGGGGAGCTGTTTTTT. This gives the protein CASYGGVGTGELFF.

This clonotype has just a few counts. The V call is TRBV20-1, the J call TRBJ1-1, with D unresolved. Germline V gives CDR1 DFQATT, CDR2 SNEGSKA (reference sequence). Trimming cost V 3 bases and J 2 bases, with 10 bases left between them. The CDR3 sequence is 13 residues long. The CDR3 loop is CSARVGANTEAFF. The CDR3 nucleotides are TGCAGTGCTAGGGTCGGAGCCAACACTGAAGCTTTCTTT.

This chain links TRBV18 with TRBJ2-2; 13 bases line up with TRBD2. CDR1 and CDR2 (germline): KGHSH, LQKENI. Unmatched junction bases numbered 5, after V lost 4 bases and J lost 0 bases. This CDR3 region has 18 residues. This CDR3 reads CASSQGLAGIANTGELFF. CDR3 DNA sequence: TGTGCCAGCTCACAGGGACTAGCGGGGATCGCGAACACCGGGGAGCTGTTTTTT.

V usage is TRBV20-1 and J usage is TRBJ2-5; 10 bases agree with TRBD2. Germline CDR1 DFQATT, CDR2 SNEGSKA (reference sequence). Trimming removed 4 bases from V and 7 bases from J; junction bases left unmatched: 18. The length of the CDR3 is 17 residues. CDR3 bases: TGCAGTGCTAACATCGGCGCTAGCGGGGGCCCGGCGGGGACCCAGTACTTC. Translated, it gives CSANIGASGGPAGTQYF.

The CDR3 DNA reads as TGTGCCAGCAGTTACTCGAGATTAGGGGGAGAGACCCAGTACTTC. It yields the protein CASSYSRLGGETQYF. The chain has TRBV6-5 and TRBJ2-5, with D maybe TRBD1 (6 bases). Germline CDR1 MNHEY, CDR2 SVGAGI. With 0 bases removed from V and 4 bases from J, the gap between germline ends came to 12 bases. CDR3 length equals 15 residues.

The rearrangement links TRBV27 to TRBJ1-1; D is undetermined. V lost 3 bases to trimming and J lost 5 bases, with 19 bases between them. This CDR3 is built from 16 residues. Per the germline V gene, CDR1 is MNHEY and CDR2 is SMNVEV (reference sequence). The CDR3 is CASSFGSTAAGTEAFF. The CDR3 bases are TGTGCCAGCAGTTTCGGCAGTACGGCAGCGGGTACTGAAGCTTTCTTT.

This clonotype has at least ten counts. The V call is TRBV5-1, the J call TRBJ2-7, with 10 bases identical to TRBD2. The CDR3 runs to 12 residues. Germline CDR1 and CDR2: SGHRS and YFSETQ. V shed 8 bases and J 3 bases; nucleotides not matched to a gene: 2. This chain's CDR3 is CARSGGGYEQYF. As DNA, the CDR3 is TGCGCCAGAAGCGGGGGGGGCTACGAGCAGTACTTC. Variable domain in full (rest from reference TRBV5-1 and TRBJ2-7): KAGVTQTPRYLIKTRGQQVTLSCSPISGHRSVSWYQQTPGQGLQFLFEYFSETQRNKGNFPGRFSGRQFSNSRSEMNVSTLELGDSALYLCARSGGGYEQYFGPGTRLTVT.

This rearrangement joins TRBV11-3 to TRBJ2-1; 8 positions agree with TRBD1. V gave up 4 bases and J gave up 6 bases; unmatched junction bases: 11. The V gene's germline CDR1 is SGHNT and CDR2 YENEEA. The CDR3 is made up of 16 amino acids. CDR3: CASSSSGTGASNEQFF. DNA of the CDR3: TGTGCCAGCAGCTCCTCCGGGACAGGTGCCTCCAATGAGCAGTTCTTC. Based on the CDR3 plus reference TRBV11-3 and TRBJ2-1, the full variable domain is EAGVVQSPRYKIIEKKQPVAFWCNPISGHNTLYWYLQNLGQGPELLIRYENEEAVDDSQLPKDRFSAERLKGVDSTLKIQPAELGDSAVYLCASSSSGTGASNEQFFGPGTRLTVL.